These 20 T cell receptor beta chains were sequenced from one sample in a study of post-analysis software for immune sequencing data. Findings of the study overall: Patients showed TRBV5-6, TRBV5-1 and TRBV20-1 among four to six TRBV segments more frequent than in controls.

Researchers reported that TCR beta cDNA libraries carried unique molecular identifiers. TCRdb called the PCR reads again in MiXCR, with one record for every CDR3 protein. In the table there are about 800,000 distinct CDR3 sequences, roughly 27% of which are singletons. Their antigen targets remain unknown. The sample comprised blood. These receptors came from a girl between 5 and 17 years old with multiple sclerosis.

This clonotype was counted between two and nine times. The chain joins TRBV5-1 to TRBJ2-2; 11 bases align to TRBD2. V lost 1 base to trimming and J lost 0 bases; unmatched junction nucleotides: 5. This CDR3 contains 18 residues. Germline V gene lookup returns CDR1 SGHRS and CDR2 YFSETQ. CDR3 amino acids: CASSLRLAGGANTGELFF. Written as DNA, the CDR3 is TGCGCCAGCAGCTTGAGGCTAGCGGGGGGCGCGAACACCGGGGAGCTGTTTTTT.

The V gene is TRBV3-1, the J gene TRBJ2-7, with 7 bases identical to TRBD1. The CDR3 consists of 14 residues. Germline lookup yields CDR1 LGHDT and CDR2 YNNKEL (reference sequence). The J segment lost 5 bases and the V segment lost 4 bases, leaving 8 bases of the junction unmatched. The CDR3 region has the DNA TGTGCCAGCAGCCCCCAAATACAGGGGAACGAGCAGTACTTC. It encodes CASSPQIQGNEQYF.

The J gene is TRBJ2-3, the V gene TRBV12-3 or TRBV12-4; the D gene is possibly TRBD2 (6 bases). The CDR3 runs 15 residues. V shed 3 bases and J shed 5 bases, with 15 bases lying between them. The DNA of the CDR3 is TGTGCCAGCAGTTTTGTCGGGATGGGAGGAGATACGCAGTATTTT. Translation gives CASSFVGMGGDTQYF.

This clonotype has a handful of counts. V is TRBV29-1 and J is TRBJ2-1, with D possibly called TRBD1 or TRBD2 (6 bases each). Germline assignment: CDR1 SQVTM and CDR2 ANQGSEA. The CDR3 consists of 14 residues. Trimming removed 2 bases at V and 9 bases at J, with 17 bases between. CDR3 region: CSVERWGPRGEQFF. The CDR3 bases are TGCAGCGTTGAAAGGTGGGGGCCGCGGGGTGAGCAGTTCTTC.

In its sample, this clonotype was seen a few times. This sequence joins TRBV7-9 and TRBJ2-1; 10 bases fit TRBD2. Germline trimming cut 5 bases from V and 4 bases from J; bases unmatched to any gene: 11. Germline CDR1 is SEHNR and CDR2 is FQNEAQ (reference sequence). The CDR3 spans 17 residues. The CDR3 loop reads CASSPPGTSDDYNEQFF. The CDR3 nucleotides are TGTGCCAGCAGCCCTCCCGGGACTAGCGATGATTACAATGAGCAGTTCTTC.

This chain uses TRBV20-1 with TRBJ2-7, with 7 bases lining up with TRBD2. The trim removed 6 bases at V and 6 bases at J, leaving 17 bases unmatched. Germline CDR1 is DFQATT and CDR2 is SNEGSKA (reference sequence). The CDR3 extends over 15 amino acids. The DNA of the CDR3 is TGCAGTGCGCCGGGGGGACTTCCTCCTAGGGGCGAGCAGTACTTC. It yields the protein CSAPGGLPPRGEQYF.

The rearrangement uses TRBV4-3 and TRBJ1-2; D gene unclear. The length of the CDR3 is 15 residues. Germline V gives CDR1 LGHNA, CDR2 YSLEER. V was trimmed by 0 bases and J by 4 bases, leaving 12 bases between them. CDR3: CASSQEEGGGYGYTF. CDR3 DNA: TGCGCCAGCAGCCAAGAGGAGGGTGGAGGCTATGGCTACACCTTC.

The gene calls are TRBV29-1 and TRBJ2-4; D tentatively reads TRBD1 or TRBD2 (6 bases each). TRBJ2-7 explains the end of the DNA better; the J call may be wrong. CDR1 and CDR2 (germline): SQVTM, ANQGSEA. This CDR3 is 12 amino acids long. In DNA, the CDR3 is TGCAGCGTTGAGGAGGGGGGAGACGAGCAGTACTTC. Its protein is CSVEEGGDEQYF.

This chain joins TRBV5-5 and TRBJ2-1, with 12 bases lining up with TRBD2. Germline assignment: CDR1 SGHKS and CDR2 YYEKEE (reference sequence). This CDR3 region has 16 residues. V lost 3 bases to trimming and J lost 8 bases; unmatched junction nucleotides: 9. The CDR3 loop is CASSWGRLAGADEQFF. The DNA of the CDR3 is TGTGCCAGCAGCTGGGGGAGACTAGCGGGAGCCGATGAGCAGTTCTTC.

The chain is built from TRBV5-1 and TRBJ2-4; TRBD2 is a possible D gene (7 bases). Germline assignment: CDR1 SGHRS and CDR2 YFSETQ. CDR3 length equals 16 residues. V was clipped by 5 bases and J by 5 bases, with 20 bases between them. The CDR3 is CASSQGGAVIQNIQYF. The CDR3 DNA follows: TGCGCCAGCAGTCAAGGGGGGGCAGTAATCCAAAACATTCAGTACTTC. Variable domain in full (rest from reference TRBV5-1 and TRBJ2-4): KAGVTQTPRYLIKTRGQQVTLSCSPISGHRSVSWYQQTPGQGLQFLFEYFSETQRNKGNFPGRFSGRQFSNSRSEMNVSTLELGDSALYLCASSQGGAVIQNIQYFGAGTRLSVL.

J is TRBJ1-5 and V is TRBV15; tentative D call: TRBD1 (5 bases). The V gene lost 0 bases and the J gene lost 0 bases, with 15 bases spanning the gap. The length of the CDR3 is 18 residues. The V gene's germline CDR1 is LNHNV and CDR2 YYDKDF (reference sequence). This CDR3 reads CATSRDPPGQFSNQPQHF. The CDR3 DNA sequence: TGTGCCACCAGCAGAGATCCCCCTGGACAATTTAGCAATCAGCCCCAGCATTTT.

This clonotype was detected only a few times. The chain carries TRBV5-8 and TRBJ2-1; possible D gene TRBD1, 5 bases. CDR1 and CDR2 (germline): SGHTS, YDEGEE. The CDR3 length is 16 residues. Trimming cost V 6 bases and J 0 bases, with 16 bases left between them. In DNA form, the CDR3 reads TGTGCCAGCACCTCCCCGGGTAGGGGCTCCTACAATGAGCAGTTCTTC. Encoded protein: CASTSPGRGSYNEQFF.

The CDR3 protein is CASSLALAGADEQFF. The DNA of the CDR3 is TGCGCCAGCAGCTTGGCGCTAGCGGGGGCCGATGAGCAGTTCTTC. The J gene is TRBJ2-1, the V gene TRBV5-1, with 10 positions matching TRBD2. From germline, CDR1 is SGHRS and CDR2 YFSETQ. The V and J ends lost 0 bases and 8 bases, in that order; junction bases with no gene match: 5. CDR3 size: 15 residues.

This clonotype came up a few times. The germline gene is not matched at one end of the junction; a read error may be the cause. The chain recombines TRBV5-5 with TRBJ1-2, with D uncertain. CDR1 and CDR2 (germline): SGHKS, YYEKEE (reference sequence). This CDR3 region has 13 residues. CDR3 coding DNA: TGTGCCAGCAGCTTGGCGTTCAGCTATCGCTACACCTTC. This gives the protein CASSLAFSYRYTF.

CDR3 nucleotide sequence: TGTGCCAGCAGCTACTTGCAGGGGGTCACTGAAGCTTTCTTT. It codes for CASSYLQGVTEAFF. The J gene is TRBJ1-1, the V gene TRBV7-9; 7 bases line up with TRBD1. This CDR3 is 14 amino acids long. From germline, CDR1 is SEHNR and CDR2 FQNEAQ (reference sequence). The V gene end was trimmed by 4 bases and the J gene end by 4 bases; junction bases not matched to a gene: 6. Drawing the rest from reference TRBV7-9 and TRBJ1-1, the complete variable domain is DTGVSQNPRHKITKRGQNVTFRCDPISEHNRLYWYRQTLGQGPEFLTYFQNEAQLEKSRLLSDRFSAERPKGSFSTLEIQRTEQGDSAMYLCASSYLQGVTEAFFGQGTRLTVV.

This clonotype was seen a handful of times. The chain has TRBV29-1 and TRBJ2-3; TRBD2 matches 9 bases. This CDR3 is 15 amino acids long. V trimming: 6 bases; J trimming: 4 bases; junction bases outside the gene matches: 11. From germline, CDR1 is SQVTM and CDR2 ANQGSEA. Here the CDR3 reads CSVPYSGSVADTQYF. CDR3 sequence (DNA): TGCAGCGTCCCTTATAGCGGGAGTGTGGCAGATACGCAGTATTTT.

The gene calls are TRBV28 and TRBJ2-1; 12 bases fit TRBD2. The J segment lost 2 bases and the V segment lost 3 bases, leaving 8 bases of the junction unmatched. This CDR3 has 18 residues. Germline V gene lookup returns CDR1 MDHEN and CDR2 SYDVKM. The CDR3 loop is CASSLTSGGLPPYNEQFF. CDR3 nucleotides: TGTGCCAGCAGTTTGACTAGCGGGGGCCTTCCTCCCTACAATGAGCAGTTCTTC.

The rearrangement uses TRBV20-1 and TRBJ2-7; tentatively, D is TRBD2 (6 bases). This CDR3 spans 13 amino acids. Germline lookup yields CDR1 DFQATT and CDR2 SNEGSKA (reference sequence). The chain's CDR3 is CSLEGRAGDEQYF. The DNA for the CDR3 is TGCAGCCTGGAGGGCAGGGCTGGCGACGAGCAGTACTTC.

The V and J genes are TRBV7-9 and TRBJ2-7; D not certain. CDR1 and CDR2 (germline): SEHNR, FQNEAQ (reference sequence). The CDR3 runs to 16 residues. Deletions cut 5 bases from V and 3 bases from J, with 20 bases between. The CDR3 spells CASSPSVVGYLYEQYF. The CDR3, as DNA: TGTGCCAGCAGCCCATCGGTCGTGGGATATCTCTACGAGCAGTACTTC.

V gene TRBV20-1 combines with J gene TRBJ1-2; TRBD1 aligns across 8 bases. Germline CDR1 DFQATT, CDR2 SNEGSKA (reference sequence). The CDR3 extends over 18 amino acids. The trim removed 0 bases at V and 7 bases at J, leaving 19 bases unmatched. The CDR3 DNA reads TGCAGTGCTAGAGAACTTCTTGAGGACAGGGTTATTTCTGGTGGCTACACCTTC. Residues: CSARELLEDRVISGGYTF.